The entry below describes one T cell receptor beta chain. What antigen it recognizes has not been identified. No much larger clonotype is one base removed from it; base qualities were not supplied. The record originates from a study of control samples from healthy donors and cancer patients (TCRdb year 2020). The method was the immunoSEQ multiplex PCR assay. TCRdb took over this immuneACCESS table, retaining in-frame rearrangements with V and J assigned. Such tables are incomplete; in checked studies, under half of the missing clones stem from an unresolved V gene, and the remainder is unexplained. The sample profile shows 100,000 to 150,000 clones; roughly 90% of them were found once. The ten largest make up about 3.2% of the sample. The junction shows trimming of 5 bases on V and 2 bases on J, and the gene matches do not reach 5 bases of it. Inclusive of the bounding cysteine and phenylalanine, the CDR3 is 16 residues long. The retained sequence is limited to the CDR3, 48 bases, with the frame set at the first base. CDR1 and CDR2, per the germline V gene, are SGHNT and YENEEA.

The rearranged segments are TRBV11-3 and TRBJ1-6; 8 bases in between match TRBD1. Source material: blood. This clonotype originated in a man aged 45-65 years in good health. The CDR3: CASSRTGFPYNSPLHF. At the DNA level, the sequence is TGTGCCAGCAGCCGGACAGGGTTCCCCTATAATTCACCCCTCCACTTT. With all but the CDR3 taken from the reference TRBV11-3 and TRBJ1-6 genes, the full variable domain is: EAGVVQSPRYKIIEKKQPVAFWCNPISGHNTLYWYLQNLGQGPELLIRYENEEAVDDSQLPKDRFSAERLKGVDSTLKIQPAELGDSAVYLCASSRTGFPYNSPLHFGNGTRLTVT.